This T cell receptor (beta chain) came from a study of identifying expanded T cells in peripheral blood. Trimming at V came to 5 bases and at J to 12 bases, leaving 12 bases not matched to a gene. The CDR3 length is 14 residues. CDR1 is LNHDA and CDR2 is SQIVND in the germline V gene (reference sequence). Measured with immunoSEQ multiplex PCR; TCRdb has only the in-frame clones, and not every one. The sample consists of roughly 82,000 clones, approximately 85% of them appearing once. This clone occurred a few times. The TCR originated in a person aged 18-70 years in good health. The gene calls are TRBV19 and TRBJ2-1, with 8 bases identical to TRBD1. Sequenced input: blood. CDR3 coding DNA: TGTGCCAGTAGTGCCTATAGGACAGGGTTTGCGCAGTTCTTC. The encoded protein is CASSAYRTGFAQFF.